These 2 T cell receptor beta chains were all obtained from the same sample, sequenced in a study of cytomegalovirus exposure and HLA in healthy donors. PCR involved 60 Vbeta and 13 Jbeta primers. The assay was immunoSEQ multiplex PCR, and TCRdb's table has in-frame clones only and misses some. The sample shows about 120,000 clones, about 10% of them seen only once. The sample consisted of PBMCs. These receptors were obtained from a woman between 18 and 29 years old in good health and CMV-seropositive.

V usage is TRBV12-5 and J usage is TRBJ2-1; 8 bases are a match to TRBD2. With V trimmed by 3 bases and J by 2 bases, 15 bases remained unmatched. Germline V gene lookup returns CDR1 LGHNT and CDR2 FRNRAP. The CDR3 runs to 19 residues. The CDR3 sequence: CASGFEEREGRLPYNEQFF. CDR3 nucleotides: TGTGCTAGTGGTTTTGAAGAACGGGAGGGCCGCCTTCCCTACAATGAGCAGTTCTTC.

The rearrangement links TRBV19 to TRBJ2-7, with a weak D call TRBD1 (5 bases). V lost 3 bases and J 1 base, leaving 10 bases between the germline ends. The CDR3 totals 14 residues. The germline V gene has CDR1 LNHDA and CDR2 SQIVND (reference sequence). CDR3 amino acids: CASSMSRASYEQYF. The CDR3 nucleotides are TGTGCCAGTAGTATGAGCAGGGCATCCTACGAGCAGTACTTC.